This passage covers 24 T cell receptor beta chains from one sample sequenced in a study of blood T cell repertoires in COVID-19. The method was immunoSEQ multiplex PCR; TCRdb's version includes in-frame clones alone and lacks a portion of them. Here the sample spans 95,000 to 120,000 clones, under 85% being singletons. The sample comprised peripheral blood. The receptors were gathered from a woman aged 70 to 79 with acute or convalescent COVID-19.

The chain joins TRBV5-8 to TRBJ1-1, with TRBD1 matching over 8 bases. Germline lookup yields CDR1 SGHTS and CDR2 YDEGEE. The length of the CDR3 is 17 residues. The V gene end was trimmed by 0 bases and the J gene end by 3 bases; junction bases not matched to a gene: 10. CDR3 residues: CASSLEAGGYTDTEAFF. CDR3 coding DNA: TGTGCCAGCAGCTTGGAGGCAGGGGGCTATACGGACACTGAAGCTTTCTTT.

Only one count was recorded for this clone. The chain has TRBV7-2 and TRBJ1-2; no definite D call. This CDR3 spans 15 amino acids. V gave up 5 bases and J gave up 4 bases, with 17 bases separating them. The germline V gene has CDR1 SGHTA and CDR2 FQGNSA. This CDR3 is CASSQADGRGYGYTF. Written as DNA, the CDR3 is TGTGCCAGCAGCCAAGCTGACGGACGGGGCTATGGCTACACCTTC. Together with reference TRBV7-2 and TRBJ1-2, the CDR3 gives the full variable domain: GAGVSQSPSNKVTEKGKDVELRCDPISGHTALYWYRQSLGQGLEFLIYFQGNSAPDKSGLPSDRFSAERTGGSVSTLTIQRTQQEDSAVYLCASSQADGRGYGYTFGSGTRLTVV.

The chain links TRBV5-1 to TRBJ1-2; 7 nucleotides line up with TRBD1. Germline V gives CDR1 SGHRS, CDR2 YFSETQ. The V gene end was trimmed by 2 bases and the J gene end by 3 bases; junction bases not matched to a gene: 7. The CDR3 covers 15 residues. CDR3 loop: CASSFHPDRDYGYTF. As DNA, the CDR3 is TGCGCCAGCAGCTTCCACCCCGACAGGGACTATGGCTACACCTTC. Full variable domain (missing parts from reference TRBV5-1 and TRBJ1-2): KAGVTQTPRYLIKTRGQQVTLSCSPISGHRSVSWYQQTPGQGLQFLFEYFSETQRNKGNFPGRFSGRQFSNSRSEMNVSTLELGDSALYLCASSFHPDRDYGYTFGSGTRLTVV.

This clone was detected once. The J gene is TRBJ2-7, the V gene TRBV6-7, with 7 bases identical to TRBD1. TRBV6-7 is an ORF, and what it does is uncertain. The CDR3 contains 17 residues. With V trimmed by 5 bases and J by 0 bases, 13 bases remained unmatched. CDR3 loop: CASSPSLPTGLSYEQYV. CDR3 DNA sequence: TGTGCCAGCAGTCCATCTCTGCCGACAGGGCTCTCCTACGAGCAGTACGTC.

This clone was picked up a small number of times. The V gene is TRBV2, the J gene TRBJ1-5, with D maybe TRBD1 (5 bases). Germline assignment: CDR1 SNHLY and CDR2 FYNNEI. The V end lost 2 bases, the J end lost 2 bases, and 10 bases lay between the germline ends. There are 15 residues in the CDR3. The CDR3 region is CASSEMEGRNQPQHF. The CDR3 DNA sequence: TGTGCCAGCAGTGAAATGGAGGGACGCAATCAGCCCCAGCATTTT.

The J gene is TRBJ1-4, the V gene TRBV6-5; unclear D gene. The V gene's germline CDR1 is MNHEY and CDR2 SVGAGI. The CDR3 spans 13 residues. V gave up 6 bases and J gave up 7 bases, with 12 bases separating them. The CDR3 loop is CASRPGNSEKLFF. CDR3 in DNA: TGTGCCAGCAGGCCGGGTAATAGTGAAAAACTGTTTTTT.

This rearrangement joins TRBV2 to TRBJ1-6; 7 bases agree with TRBD1. Germline CDR1 and CDR2: SNHLY and FYNNEI. With V trimmed by 4 bases and J by 6 bases, 0 bases remained unmatched. The CDR3 spans 13 residues. CDR3: CASSGDSNSPLHF. The DNA of the CDR3 is TGTGCCAGCAGTGGGGACAGTAATTCACCCCTCCACTTT. The full variable domain, rest sourced from reference TRBV2 and TRBJ1-6, is EPEVTQTPSHQVTQMGQEVILRCVPISNHLYFYWYRQILGQKVEFLVSFYNNEISEKSEIFDDQFSVERPDGSNFTLKIRSTKLEDSAMYFCASSGDSNSPLHFGNGTRLTVT.

V usage is TRBV11-1 and J usage is TRBJ2-5; weak D call: TRBD1 (6 bases). The CDR3 totals 16 residues. Deletions cut 3 bases from V and 5 bases from J, with 19 bases between. Germline V CDR1 and CDR2: SGHAT, FQDESV (reference sequence). This CDR3 reads CASSLGRTANGETQYF. The CDR3 region has the DNA TGTGCCAGCAGCTTGGGGCGGACAGCCAATGGGGAGACCCAGTACTTC.

The rearrangement joins TRBV6-5 to TRBJ1-4, with 8 bases fitting TRBD1. Trimming cost V 5 bases and J 5 bases; bases outside gene matches: 7. The germline V gene encodes CDR1 MNHEY and CDR2 SVGAGI. This CDR3 is 15 amino acids long. CDR3 residues: CASSKGDRSNEKLFF. In DNA, the CDR3 is TGTGCCAGCAGTAAGGGGGACAGGTCCAATGAAAAACTGTTTTTT.

The V and J genes are TRBV5-6 and TRBJ2-6, with a possible D match to TRBD2 (6 bases). With 0 bases removed from V and 4 bases from J, the gap between germline ends came to 14 bases. Germline V gives CDR1 SGHDT, CDR2 YYEEEE. The CDR3 sequence is 17 residues long. The CDR3 DNA reads TGTGCCAGCAGCTTGGTAGCTAGACTAGGGGGGGCCAACGTCCTGACTTTC. This encodes CASSLVARLGGANVLTF.

This clone was seen a few times. The J gene is TRBJ2-2, the V gene TRBV28, with 10 bases that match TRBD1. J gave up 3 bases and V 4 bases, and 5 bases lay outside the gene matches. In germline, CDR1 is MDHEN, CDR2 SYDVKM. The CDR3 extends over 16 amino acids. The DNA of the CDR3 is TGTGCCAGCAGTTCGGGACAGGGGACGTACACCGGGGAGCTGTTTTTT. Its translation is CASSSGQGTYTGELFF.

The chain joins TRBV2 to TRBJ2-3, with D possibly TRBD1 on 6 matching bases. Trimming removed 5 bases from V and 5 bases from J, with 14 bases in between. This CDR3 contains 14 residues. Per the germline V gene, CDR1 is SNHLY and CDR2 is FYNNEI. DNA for the CDR3: TGTGCCAGCAGTCGGACAGAGCGAAAAGATACGCAGTATTTT. Protein: CASSRTERKDTQYF. The full variable domain, with the rest looked up from reference TRBV2 and TRBJ2-3, is EPEVTQTPSHQVTQMGQEVILRCVPISNHLYFYWYRQILGQKVEFLVSFYNNEISEKSEIFDDQFSVERPDGSNFTLKIRSTKLEDSAMYFCASSRTERKDTQYFGPGTRLTVL.

V and J are TRBV4-2 and TRBJ2-5, with D unresolved. The CDR3 totals 19 residues. Trimming left V 2 bases short and J 1 base short, with 23 bases between. Germline values: CDR1 LGHNA, CDR2 YNFKEQ. CDR3 in amino acids: CASSQPSEAAVHLQETQYF. CDR3 nucleotides: TGTGCCAGCAGCCAACCTTCCGAGGCAGCTGTGCACCTCCAAGAGACCCAGTACTTC.

On this clone itself: An end of the junction differs from the germline gene, which may be a read error. This chain uses TRBV30 with TRBJ2-5; TRBD2 is a possible D gene (6 bases). Germline CDR1 is GTSNPN and CDR2 is SVGIG (reference sequence). The CDR3 runs 15 residues. The CDR3 protein is CGWSVPFGSQETQYF. The CDR3 DNA reads TGTGGCTGGAGTGTACCTTTCGGGAGCCAAGAGACCCAGTACTTC.

The chain uses TRBV30 and TRBJ1-3; weak D call: TRBD1 (5 bases). CDR3 length: 13 amino acids. V lost 1 base and J lost 2, with 6 bases in between. From germline, CDR1 is GTSNPN and CDR2 SVGIG (reference sequence). CDR3 amino acids: CAWSEGAGNTIYF. The CDR3 DNA is TGTGCCTGGAGTGAAGGGGCTGGAAACACCATATATTTT.

The chain joins TRBV18 to TRBJ2-7; D gene uncertain. The CDR3 runs 12 residues. Germline assignment: CDR1 KGHSH and CDR2 LQKENI. V lost 1 base, J lost 4 bases, and 5 bases lay in between. The CDR3 nucleotides read TGTGCCAGCTCACCACTTCAATACGAGCAGTACGTC. The encoded protein is CASSPLQYEQYV.

V usage is TRBV5-1 and J usage is TRBJ2-1; D call uncertain. CDR3 size: 15 residues. V shed 3 bases and J shed 0 bases, with 10 bases lying between them. Germline assignment: CDR1 SGHRS and CDR2 YFSETQ. The chain's CDR3 is CASSSDSSSYNEQFF. CDR3 nucleotide sequence: TGCGCCAGCAGCTCCGACTCGAGCTCCTACAATGAGCAGTTCTTC.

This clone was counted a single time. The V gene is TRBV10-2, the J gene TRBJ1-5, with no clear D. The V end lost 2 bases, the J end lost 0 bases, and 8 bases lay between the germline ends. The CDR3 covers 15 residues. Germline V lookup: CDR1 WSHSY, CDR2 SAAADI. This CDR3 reads CASSEGRYSNQPQHF. CDR3 nucleotides: TGCGCCAGCAGTGAGGGCAGATATAGCAATCAGCCCCAGCATTTT.

The V call is TRBV6-6, the J call TRBJ1-4, with unresolved D. Germline V lookup: CDR1 MNHNY, CDR2 SVGAGI (reference sequence). Trimming shortened V by 0 bases and J by 4 bases, and 12 bases separated the two germline ends. This CDR3 contains 16 residues. DNA for the CDR3: TGTGCCAGCAGTTACTCGTTCGGGGAAGTTAATGAAAAACTGTTTTTT. As protein: CASSYSFGEVNEKLFF.

V and J are TRBV6-2 or TRBV6-3 and TRBJ1-5; TRBD1 aligns across 9 bases. With 6 bases clipped from V and 3 bases from J, the junction kept 15 bases outside the gene matches. The length of the CDR3 is 18 residues. Germline lookup yields CDR1 MNHEY and CDR2 SVGEGT. The DNA for the CDR3 is TGTGCCAGCAGCCCGGACAGGGGAGGACTCCCCCACAATCAGCCCCAGCATTTT. Protein: CASSPDRGGLPHNQPQHF.

The chain links TRBV28 to TRBJ1-5, with 9 nucleotides matching TRBD1. The trim removed 6 bases at V and 2 bases at J, leaving 5 bases unmatched. CDR3 length equals 15 residues. From germline, CDR1 is MDHEN and CDR2 SYDVKM. The CDR3 loop is CASSTQGAGNQPQHF. The CDR3 DNA reads as TGTGCCAGCAGCACACAGGGGGCTGGCAATCAGCCCCAGCATTTT.

The V and J genes are TRBV2 and TRBJ1-5, with D unresolved. There are 13 residues in the CDR3. The ends were cut back, 4 bases at V and 4 bases at J, with 8 bases in the middle. Looked up from germline, CDR1 is SNHLY and CDR2 is FYNNEI. The CDR3 DNA reads as TGTGCCAGCAGTGTGGCGGGAAATCAGCCCCAGCATTTT. Encoded protein: CASSVAGNQPQHF. Filled out from reference TRBV2 and TRBJ1-5, the complete variable domain reads EPEVTQTPSHQVTQMGQEVILRCVPISNHLYFYWYRQILGQKVEFLVSFYNNEISEKSEIFDDQFSVERPDGSNFTLKIRSTKLEDSAMYFCASSVAGNQPQHFGDGTRLSIL.

J is TRBJ2-1 and V is TRBV29-1, with D perhaps matching TRBD1 (5 bases). V was clipped by 4 bases and J by 7 bases, with 11 bases between them. The V gene's germline CDR1 is SQVTM and CDR2 ANQGSEA. This CDR3 is 12 amino acids long. CDR3 nucleotide sequence: TGCAGCGTTGGCAGGGTAGGGAATGAGCAGTTCTTC. It encodes CSVGRVGNEQFF.

The V call is TRBV2, the J call TRBJ1-6; tentatively, D is TRBD1 (5 bases). Per germline, CDR1 SNHLY and CDR2 FYNNEI. V dropped 1 base and J dropped 9 bases, with 13 bases sitting between them. CDR3 length: 15 amino acids. The CDR3 region is CASSEGTRRGSPLHF. CDR3 bases: TGTGCCAGCAGTGAAGGGACACGGCGAGGTTCACCCCTCCACTTT. Full variable domain (outside the CDR3, taken from reference TRBV2 and TRBJ1-6): EPEVTQTPSHQVTQMGQEVILRCVPISNHLYFYWYRQILGQKVEFLVSFYNNEISEKSEIFDDQFSVERPDGSNFTLKIRSTKLEDSAMYFCASSEGTRRGSPLHFGNGTRLTVT.